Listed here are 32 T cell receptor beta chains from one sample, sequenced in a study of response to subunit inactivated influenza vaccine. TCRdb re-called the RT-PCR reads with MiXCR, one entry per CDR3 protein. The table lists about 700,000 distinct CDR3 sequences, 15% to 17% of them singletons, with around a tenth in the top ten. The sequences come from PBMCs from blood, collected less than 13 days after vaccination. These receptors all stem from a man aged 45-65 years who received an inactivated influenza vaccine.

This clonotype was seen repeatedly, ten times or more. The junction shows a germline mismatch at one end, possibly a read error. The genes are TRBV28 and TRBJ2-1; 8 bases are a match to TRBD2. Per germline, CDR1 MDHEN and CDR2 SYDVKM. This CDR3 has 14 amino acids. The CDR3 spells CASGVPGLVVGGIF. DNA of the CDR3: TGTGCCAGCGGTGTCCCGGGACTAGTAGTGGGGGGGATCTTC.

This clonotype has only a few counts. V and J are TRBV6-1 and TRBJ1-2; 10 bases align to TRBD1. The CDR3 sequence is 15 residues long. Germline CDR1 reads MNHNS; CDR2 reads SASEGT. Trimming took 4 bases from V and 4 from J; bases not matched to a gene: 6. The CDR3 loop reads CASSAGTGAFYGYTF. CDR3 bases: TGTGCCAGCAGTGCCGGGACAGGGGCCTTCTATGGCTACACCTTC.

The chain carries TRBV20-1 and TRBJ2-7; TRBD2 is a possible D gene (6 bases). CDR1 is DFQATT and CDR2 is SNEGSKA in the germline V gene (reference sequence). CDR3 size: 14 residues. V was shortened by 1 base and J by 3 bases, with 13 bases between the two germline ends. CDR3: CSARVPTGGYEQYF. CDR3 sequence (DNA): TGCAGTGCTAGAGTGCCTACCGGGGGCTACGAGCAGTACTTC.

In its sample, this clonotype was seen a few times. DNA for the CDR3: TGCAGTGCTAGATTTAGCGCGAACACCGGGGAGCTGTTTTTT. It translates to CSARFSANTGELFF. The genes are TRBV20-1 and TRBJ2-2; D may be TRBD2 (5 bases). V was cut by 2 bases and J by 0 bases, with 7 bases left in between. This CDR3 comprises 14 residues. Germline loops: CDR1 DFQATT, CDR2 SNEGSKA (reference sequence).

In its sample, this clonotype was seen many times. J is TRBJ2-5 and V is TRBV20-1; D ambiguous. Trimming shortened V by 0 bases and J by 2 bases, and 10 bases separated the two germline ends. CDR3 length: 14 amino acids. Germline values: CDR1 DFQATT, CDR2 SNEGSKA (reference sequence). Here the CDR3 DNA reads TGCAGTGCTAGAGACTGGCGCTTACAAGAGACCCAGTACTTC. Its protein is CSARDWRLQETQYF.

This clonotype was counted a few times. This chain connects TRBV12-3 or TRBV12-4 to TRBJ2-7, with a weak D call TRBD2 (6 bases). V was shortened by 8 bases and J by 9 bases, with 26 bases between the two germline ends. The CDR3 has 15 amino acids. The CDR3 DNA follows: TGTGCCAGCTCCTCGGCGGGAATGACCCATGTGGGGCAGTACTTC. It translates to CASSSAGMTHVGQYF.

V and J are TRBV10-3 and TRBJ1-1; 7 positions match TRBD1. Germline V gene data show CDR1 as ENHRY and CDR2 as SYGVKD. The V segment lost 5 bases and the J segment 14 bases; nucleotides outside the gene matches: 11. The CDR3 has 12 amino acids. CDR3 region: CAISPEQGPAFF. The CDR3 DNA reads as TGTGCCATCAGTCCGGAACAGGGGCCTGCATTCTTT.

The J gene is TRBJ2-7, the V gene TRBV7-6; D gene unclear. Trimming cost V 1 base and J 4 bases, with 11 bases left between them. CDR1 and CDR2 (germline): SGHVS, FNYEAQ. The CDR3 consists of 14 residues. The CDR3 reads CASSLGSTEYEQYF. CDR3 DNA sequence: TGTGCCAGCAGCTTAGGTTCAACAGAATACGAGCAGTACTTC.

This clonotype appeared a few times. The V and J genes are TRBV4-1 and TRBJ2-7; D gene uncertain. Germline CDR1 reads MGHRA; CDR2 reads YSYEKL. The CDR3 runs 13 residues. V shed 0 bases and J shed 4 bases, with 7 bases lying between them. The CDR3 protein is CASSQDMPYEQYF. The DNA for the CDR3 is TGCGCCAGCAGCCAAGATATGCCGTACGAGCAGTACTTC.

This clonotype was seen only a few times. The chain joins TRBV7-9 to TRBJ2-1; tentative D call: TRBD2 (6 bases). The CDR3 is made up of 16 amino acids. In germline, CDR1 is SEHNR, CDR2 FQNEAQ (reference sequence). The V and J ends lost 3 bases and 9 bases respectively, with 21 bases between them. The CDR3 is CASSLSAGGPGVEQFF. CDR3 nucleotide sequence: TGTGCCAGCAGCTTGAGTGCCGGAGGGCCGGGAGTTGAGCAGTTCTTC.

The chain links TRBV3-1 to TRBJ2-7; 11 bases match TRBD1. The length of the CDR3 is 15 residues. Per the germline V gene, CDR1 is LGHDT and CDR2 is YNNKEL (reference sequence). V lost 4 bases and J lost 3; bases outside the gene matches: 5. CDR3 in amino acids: CASSPGQGASYEQYF. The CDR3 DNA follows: TGTGCCAGCAGCCCAGGACAGGGGGCGAGCTACGAGCAGTACTTC.

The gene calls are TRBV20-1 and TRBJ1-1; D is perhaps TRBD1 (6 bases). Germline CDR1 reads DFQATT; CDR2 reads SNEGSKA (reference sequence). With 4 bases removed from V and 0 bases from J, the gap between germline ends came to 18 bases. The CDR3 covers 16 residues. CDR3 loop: CSATLGGGLMNTEAFF. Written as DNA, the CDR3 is TGCAGTGCTACCCTTGGGGGGGGCCTCATGAACACTGAAGCTTTCTTT.

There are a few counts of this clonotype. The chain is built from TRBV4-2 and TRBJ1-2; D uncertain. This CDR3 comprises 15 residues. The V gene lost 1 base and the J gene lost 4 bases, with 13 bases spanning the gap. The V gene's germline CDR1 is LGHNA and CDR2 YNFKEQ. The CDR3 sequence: CASSQAADSSYGYTF. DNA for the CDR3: TGTGCCAGCAGCCAAGCAGCGGACTCATCCTATGGCTACACCTTC.

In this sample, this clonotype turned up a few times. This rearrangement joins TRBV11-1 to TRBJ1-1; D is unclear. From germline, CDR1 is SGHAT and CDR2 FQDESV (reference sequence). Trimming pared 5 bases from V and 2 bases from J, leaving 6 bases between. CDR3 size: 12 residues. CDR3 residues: CASSRENTEAFF. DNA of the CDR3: TGTGCCAGCAGCCGAGAAAACACTGAAGCTTTCTTT.

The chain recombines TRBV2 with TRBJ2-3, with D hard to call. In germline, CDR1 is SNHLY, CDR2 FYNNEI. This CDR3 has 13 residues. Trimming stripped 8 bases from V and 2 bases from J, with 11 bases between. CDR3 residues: CASSGEITDTQYF. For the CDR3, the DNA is TGTGCCAGCTCCGGTGAGATCACAGATACGCAGTATTTT. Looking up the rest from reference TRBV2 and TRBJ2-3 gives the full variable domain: EPEVTQTPSHQVTQMGQEVILRCVPISNHLYFYWYRQILGQKVEFLVSFYNNEISEKSEIFDDQFSVERPDGSNFTLKIRSTKLEDSAMYFCASSGEITDTQYFGPGTRLTVL.

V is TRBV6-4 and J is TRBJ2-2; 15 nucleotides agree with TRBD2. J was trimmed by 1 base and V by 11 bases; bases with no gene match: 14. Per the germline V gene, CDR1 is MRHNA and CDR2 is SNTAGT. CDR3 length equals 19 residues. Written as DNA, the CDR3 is TGTGCCCTCAGTCATACGGGACTAGCGGGGGGCGTGAACACCGGGGAGCTGTTTTTT. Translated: CALSHTGLAGGVNTGELFF.

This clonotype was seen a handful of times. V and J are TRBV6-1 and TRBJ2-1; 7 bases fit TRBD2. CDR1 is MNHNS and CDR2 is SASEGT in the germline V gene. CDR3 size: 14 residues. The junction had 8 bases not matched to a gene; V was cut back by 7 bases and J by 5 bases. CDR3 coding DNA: TGTGCCAGCACTAGCGGACTCTTTAACAATGAGCAGTTCTTC. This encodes CASTSGLFNNEQFF.

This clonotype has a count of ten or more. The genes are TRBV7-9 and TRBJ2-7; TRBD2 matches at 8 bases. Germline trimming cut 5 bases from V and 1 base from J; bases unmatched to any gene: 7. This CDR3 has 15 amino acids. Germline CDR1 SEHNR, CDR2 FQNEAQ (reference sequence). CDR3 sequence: CASSIFGTRSYEQYF. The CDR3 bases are TGTGCCAGCAGCATCTTCGGGACTAGATCCTACGAGCAGTACTTC.

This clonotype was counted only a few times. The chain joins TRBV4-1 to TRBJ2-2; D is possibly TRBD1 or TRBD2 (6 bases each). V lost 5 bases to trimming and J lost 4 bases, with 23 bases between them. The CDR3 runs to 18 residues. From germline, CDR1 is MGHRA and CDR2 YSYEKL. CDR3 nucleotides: TGCGCCAGCAGCAGACACTCGCCTCCGGGGGCGGGCACCGGGGAGCTGTTTTTT. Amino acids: CASSRHSPPGAGTGELFF.

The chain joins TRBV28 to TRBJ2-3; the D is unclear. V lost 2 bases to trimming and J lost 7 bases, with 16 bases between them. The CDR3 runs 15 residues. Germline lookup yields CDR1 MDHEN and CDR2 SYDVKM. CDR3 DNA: TGTGCCAGCAGTTTAGTTGTATCCCCCGGGCATACGCAGTATTTT. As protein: CASSLVVSPGHTQYF.

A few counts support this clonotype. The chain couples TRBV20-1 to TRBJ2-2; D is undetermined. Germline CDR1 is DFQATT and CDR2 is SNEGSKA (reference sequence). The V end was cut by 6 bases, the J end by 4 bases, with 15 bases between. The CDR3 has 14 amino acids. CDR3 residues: CSALDGGSTGELFF. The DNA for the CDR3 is TGCAGTGCCCTCGACGGCGGAAGCACCGGGGAGCTGTTTTTT.

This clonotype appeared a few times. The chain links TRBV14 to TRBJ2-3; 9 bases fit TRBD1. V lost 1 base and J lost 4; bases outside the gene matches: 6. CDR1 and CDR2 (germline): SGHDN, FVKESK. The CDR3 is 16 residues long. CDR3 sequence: CASSQAGQGRSDTQYF. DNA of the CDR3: TGTGCCAGCAGCCAAGCCGGACAGGGGAGATCAGATACGCAGTATTTT.

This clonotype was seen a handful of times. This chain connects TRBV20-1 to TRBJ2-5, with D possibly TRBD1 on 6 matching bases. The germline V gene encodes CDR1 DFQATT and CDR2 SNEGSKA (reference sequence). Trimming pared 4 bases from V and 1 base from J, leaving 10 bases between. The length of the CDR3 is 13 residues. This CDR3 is CSAIGQRQETQYF. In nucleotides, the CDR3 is TGCAGTGCTATCGGACAGCGCCAAGAGACCCAGTACTTC.

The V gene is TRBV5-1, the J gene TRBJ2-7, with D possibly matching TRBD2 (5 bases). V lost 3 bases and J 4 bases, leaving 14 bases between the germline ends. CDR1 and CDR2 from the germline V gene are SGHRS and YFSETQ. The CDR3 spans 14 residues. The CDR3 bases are TGCGCCAGCAGCTGGCCCGGGGAACTATACGAGCAGTACTTC. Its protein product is CASSWPGELYEQYF.

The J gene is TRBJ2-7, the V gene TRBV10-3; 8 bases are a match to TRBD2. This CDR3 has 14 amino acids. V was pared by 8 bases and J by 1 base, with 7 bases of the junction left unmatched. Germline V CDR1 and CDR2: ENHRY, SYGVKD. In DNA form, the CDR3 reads TGTGCCATCGGGGGGACTAGTACTTCCTACGAGCAGTACTTC. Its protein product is CAIGGTSTSYEQYF.

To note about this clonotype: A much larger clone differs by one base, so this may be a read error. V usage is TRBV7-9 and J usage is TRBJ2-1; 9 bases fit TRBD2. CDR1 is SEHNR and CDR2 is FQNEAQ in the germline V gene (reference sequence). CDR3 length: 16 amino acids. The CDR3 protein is CASRLAPGLAGNEQFF. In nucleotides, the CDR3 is TGTGCCAGCAGATTAGCGCCGGGACTAGCTGGCAATGAGCAGTTCTTC.

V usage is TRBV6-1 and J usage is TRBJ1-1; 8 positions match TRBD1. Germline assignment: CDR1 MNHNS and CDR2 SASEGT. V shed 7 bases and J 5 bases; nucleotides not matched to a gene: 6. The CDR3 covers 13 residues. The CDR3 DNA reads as TGTGCCAGCACTGCACAGGGGGGGACTGAAGCTTTCTTT. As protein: CASTAQGGTEAFF.

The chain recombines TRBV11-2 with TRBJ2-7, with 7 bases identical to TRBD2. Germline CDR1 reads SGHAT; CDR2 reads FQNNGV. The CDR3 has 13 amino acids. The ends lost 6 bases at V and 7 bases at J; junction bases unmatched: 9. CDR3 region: CASRPRTSIEQYF. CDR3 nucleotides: TGTGCCAGCAGACCACGGACTAGTATTGAGCAGTACTTC. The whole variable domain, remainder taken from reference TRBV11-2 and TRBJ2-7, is EAGVAQSPRYKIIEKRQSVAFWCNPISGHATLYWYQQILGQGPKLLIQFQNNGVVDDSQLPKDRFSAERLKGVDSTLKIQPAKLEDSAVYLCASRPRTSIEQYFGPGTRLTVT.

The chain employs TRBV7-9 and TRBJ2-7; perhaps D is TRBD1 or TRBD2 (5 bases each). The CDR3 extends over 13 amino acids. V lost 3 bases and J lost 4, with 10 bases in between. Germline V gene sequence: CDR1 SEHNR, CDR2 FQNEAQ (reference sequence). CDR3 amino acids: CASSFGWGYEQYF. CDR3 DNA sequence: TGTGCCAGCAGCTTTGGGTGGGGGTACGAGCAGTACTTC.

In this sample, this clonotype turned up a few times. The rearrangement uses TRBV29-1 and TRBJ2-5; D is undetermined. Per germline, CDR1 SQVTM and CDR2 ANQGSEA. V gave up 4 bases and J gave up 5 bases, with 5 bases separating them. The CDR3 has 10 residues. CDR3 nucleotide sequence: TGCAGCGTTGTACGGGAGACCCAGTACTTC. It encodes CSVVRETQYF.

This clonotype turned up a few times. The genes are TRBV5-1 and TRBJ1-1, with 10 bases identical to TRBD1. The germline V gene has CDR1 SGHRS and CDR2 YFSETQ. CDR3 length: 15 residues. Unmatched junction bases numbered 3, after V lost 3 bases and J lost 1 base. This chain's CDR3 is CASSSGTGENTEAFF. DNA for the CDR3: TGCGCCAGCAGCTCCGGGACAGGGGAGAACACTGAAGCTTTCTTT.

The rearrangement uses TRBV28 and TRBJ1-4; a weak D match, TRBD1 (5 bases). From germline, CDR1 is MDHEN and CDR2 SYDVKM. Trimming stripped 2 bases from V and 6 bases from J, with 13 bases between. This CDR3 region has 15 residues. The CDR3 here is CASSLPFRDDEKLFF. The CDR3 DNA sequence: TGTGCCAGCAGTTTACCCTTCAGGGACGATGAAAAACTGTTTTTT.